The 22 T cell receptor beta chains below were found in one sample sequenced in a study of T cells after somatic rescue of genetic block. Generated by immunoSEQ multiplex PCR, the TCRdb table keeps only in-frame clones and is missing some. The data show approximately 78,000 clones, under 95% seen once. Sequencing was carried out using peripheral blood mononuclear cells (PBMCs). The source is a young man.

This rearrangement joins TRBV19 to TRBJ2-3; no definite D call. The V end was cut by 6 bases, the J end by 0 bases, with 7 bases between. The germline CDR1 and CDR2 sequences are LNHDA and SQIVND (reference sequence). The CDR3 runs 13 residues. The chain's CDR3 is CASRTASTDTQYF. The CDR3, as DNA: TGTGCCAGTAGGACTGCTAGCACAGATACGCAGTATTTT.

A note on this clone: Mismatch with germline at one junction end may stem from a read error. This chain connects TRBV11-2 to TRBJ2-7; D gene uncertain. The CDR3 consists of 12 residues. The V gene's germline CDR1 is SGHAT and CDR2 FQNNGV. The CDR3 protein is CASTLSRYEQYF. As DNA, the CDR3 is TGTGCCAGCACCTTAAGCAGGTACGAGCAGTACTTC.

The V call is TRBV4-2, the J call TRBJ2-5; TRBD2 matches at 10 bases. The last part of the DNA fits TRBJ2-7 better; the J call may be wrong. Germline V CDR1 and CDR2: LGHNA, YNFKEQ. This CDR3 has 16 amino acids. The CDR3 is CASSQVASGGPHEQYF. DNA for the CDR3: TGTGCCAGCAGCCAAGTTGCTAGCGGGGGACCCCACGAGCAGTACTTC.

This sequence joins TRBV5-4 and TRBJ2-7; either TRBD1 or TRBD2 may supply D (7 bases each). With 4 bases removed from V and 4 bases from J, the gap between germline ends came to 18 bases. Germline CDR1 SGHNT, CDR2 YYREEE (reference sequence). The CDR3 has 15 residues. The CDR3 DNA is TGTGCCAGCAGCATGGGGGGGGACAGAGCTTACGAGCAGTACTTC. As protein: CASSMGGDRAYEQYF.

This chain connects TRBV7-2 to TRBJ2-7; TRBD1 matches 7 bases. V was pared by 4 bases and J by 2 bases, with 2 bases of the junction left unmatched. Germline V CDR1 and CDR2: SGHTA, FQGNSA. The CDR3 spans 13 residues. DNA of the CDR3: TGTGCCAGCAGCTCGGACAGGACCTACGAGCAGTACTTC. Protein sequence: CASSSDRTYEQYF.

The CDR3 loop reads CASSIGRLPPIADTQYF. Written as DNA, the CDR3 is TGTGCCAGTAGTATAGGAAGGCTGCCGCCTATTGCAGATACGCAGTATTTT. The chain has TRBV19 and TRBJ2-3; D ambiguous. CDR3 length: 17 amino acids. Looked up from germline, CDR1 is LNHDA and CDR2 is SQIVND (reference sequence). Deletions cut 1 base from V and 4 bases from J, with 18 bases between.

V is TRBV29-1 and J is TRBJ2-7, with D hard to call. Germline CDR1 and CDR2: SQVTM and ANQGSEA. The CDR3 has 14 amino acids. Deletions cut 5 bases from V and 6 bases from J, with 20 bases between. DNA of the CDR3: TGCAGCGTTCCCCTGGGGATGGGCAATGGCGAGCAGTACTTC. Translated, it gives CSVPLGMGNGEQYF.

The V and J genes are TRBV7-8 and TRBJ1-5; no reliable D call. The CDR3 has 16 residues. The ends were cut back, 2 bases at V and 2 bases at J, with 13 bases in the middle. Germline assignment: CDR1 SGHVS and CDR2 FQNEAQ. The DNA of the CDR3 is TGTGCCAGCAGCTTACGAAGGTTTTCTGGCAATCAGCCCCAGCATTTT. It is translated as CASSLRRFSGNQPQHF.

This chain joins TRBV6-1 and TRBJ1-1, with D hard to call. Looked up from germline, CDR1 is MNHNS and CDR2 is SASEGT. The CDR3 extends over 15 amino acids. With 3 bases removed from V and 7 bases from J, the gap between germline ends came to 18 bases. The CDR3 nucleotides are TGTGCCAGCAGTGATAGAGTTGACACCCCCGATGAAGCTTTCTTT. It translates to CASSDRVDTPDEAFF.

The chain has TRBV4-2 and TRBJ1-2, with a tentative D call TRBD1 (6 bases). The CDR3 sequence is 13 residues long. Trimming stripped 4 bases from V and 8 bases from J, with 14 bases between. Germline V CDR1 and CDR2: LGHNA, YNFKEQ. The CDR3 sequence: CASSPRGLSGYTF. In DNA, the CDR3 is TGTGCCAGCAGCCCGCGGGGGCTTTCAGGCTACACCTTC.

The chain links TRBV5-6 to TRBJ1-1; D unresolved. The V gene lost 2 bases and the J gene lost 1 base, with 6 bases spanning the gap. This CDR3 contains 13 residues. Germline V gene data show CDR1 as SGHDT and CDR2 as YYEEEE. In DNA, the CDR3 is TGTGCCAGCAGCTTAGGCAGGAACACTGAAGCTTTCTTT. Amino acids: CASSLGRNTEAFF.

J is TRBJ2-7 and V is TRBV6-1, with D perhaps matching TRBD1 (7 bases). CDR1 and CDR2 from the germline V gene are MNHNS and SASEGT. The CDR3 has 13 amino acids. Trimming removed 8 bases from V and 6 bases from J, with 17 bases in between. The CDR3 here is CASGGTEPGEQYF. CDR3 nucleotides: TGTGCCAGCGGCGGGACAGAGCCTGGCGAGCAGTACTTC.

CDR3: CAWSHGLAKNIQYF. The CDR3 nucleotides read TGTGCCTGGAGCCACGGACTAGCCAAAAACATTCAGTACTTC. V gene TRBV30 combines with J gene TRBJ2-4, with D possibly being TRBD2 (5 bases). The germline gives CDR1 GTSNPN, CDR2 SVGIG (reference sequence). CDR3 length: 14 residues. Trimming took off 3 bases at V and 0 bases at J, with 9 bases between the two ends.

CDR3 amino acids: CASSSRLPTGELFF. For the CDR3, the DNA is TGTGCCAGCAGCTCCCGACTACCCACCGGGGAGCTGTTTTTT. The chain employs TRBV7-9 and TRBJ2-2; D perhaps matches TRBD2 (5 bases). The germline V gene encodes CDR1 SEHNR and CDR2 FQNEAQ (reference sequence). The CDR3 runs 14 residues. Trimming removed 4 bases at V and 4 bases at J, with 10 bases between. Full variable domain (missing parts from reference TRBV7-9 and TRBJ2-2): DTGVSQNPRHKITKRGQNVTFRCDPISEHNRLYWYRQTLGQGPEFLTYFQNEAQLEKSRLLSDRFSAERPKGSFSTLEIQRTEQGDSAMYLCASSSRLPTGELFFGEGSRLTVL.

The chain links TRBV20-1 to TRBJ2-5; no definite D call. Per the germline V gene, CDR1 is DFQATT and CDR2 is SNEGSKA (reference sequence). The CDR3 consists of 11 residues. Between the trimmed V and J ends, which lost 5 bases and 5 bases, there was a span of 9 bases. The CDR3 protein is CSAPSTETQYF. As DNA, the CDR3 is TGCAGTGCTCCGAGTACGGAGACCCAGTACTTC.

The chain carries TRBV5-1 and TRBJ1-2; D perhaps matches TRBD1 (6 bases). This CDR3 contains 14 residues. Germline V lookup: CDR1 SGHRS, CDR2 YFSETQ. V lost 0 bases to trimming and J lost 8 bases, with 14 bases between them. The CDR3 spells CASSLEAGAPGYTF. The CDR3 DNA reads TGCGCCAGCAGCTTGGAAGCAGGGGCGCCGGGCTACACCTTC.

V gene TRBV7-9 combines with J gene TRBJ1-4; D perhaps matches TRBD1 (5 bases). From germline, CDR1 is SEHNR and CDR2 FQNEAQ (reference sequence). The V end was cut by 0 bases, the J end by 7 bases, with 12 bases between. The CDR3 loop spans 15 amino acids. CDR3 amino acids: CASSLALGGFEKLFF. The CDR3 DNA reads TGTGCCAGCAGCTTAGCGTTGGGGGGTTTTGAAAAACTGTTTTTT.

This clone was detected only a few times. The chain employs TRBV25-1 and TRBJ2-1; TRBD1 aligns across 10 bases. J lost 7 bases, V lost 6 bases, and 15 bases had no gene match. The germline gives CDR1 MGHDK, CDR2 SYGVNS. The CDR3 extends over 17 amino acids. The CDR3 reads CASRSATGGVQDNEQFF. CDR3 DNA sequence: TGTGCCAGCAGGAGCGCGACAGGGGGCGTTCAAGATAATGAGCAGTTCTTC.

V and J are TRBV14 and TRBJ2-4; 8 positions match TRBD1. The J segment lost 4 bases and the V segment lost 0 bases, leaving 8 bases of the junction unmatched. There are 17 residues in the CDR3. CDR1 SGHDN and CDR2 FVKESK come from the germline V gene. In DNA form, the CDR3 reads TGTGCCAGCAGCCAAGATCGAGGTACAGGGGGTAAAAACATTCAGTACTTC. Amino acid sequence: CASSQDRGTGGKNIQYF. Drawing the rest from reference TRBV14 and TRBJ2-4, the complete variable domain is EAGVTQFPSHSVIEKGQTVTLRCDPISGHDNLYWYRRVMGKEIKFLLHFVKESKQDESGMPNNRFLAERTGGTYSTLKVQPAELEDSGVYFCASSQDRGTGGKNIQYFGAGTRLSVL.

The chain uses TRBV6-1 and TRBJ2-7; D is unclear. Trimming shortened V by 4 bases and J by 0 bases, and 10 bases separated the two germline ends. Germline CDR1 MNHNS, CDR2 SASEGT. CDR3 size: 14 residues. In DNA form, the CDR3 reads TGTGCCAGCAGTGCCGGGCCCAGCTCCTACGAGCAGTACTTC. Protein product: CASSAGPSSYEQYF.

V gene TRBV6-1 combines with J gene TRBJ1-6, with 7 bases lining up with TRBD1. This CDR3 has 14 amino acids. After removal of 3 bases from V and 10 bases from J, the junction contained 6 bases not matched to a gene. From germline, CDR1 is MNHNS and CDR2 SASEGT. CDR3 sequence reads: CASSDATGSSPLHF. The CDR3 coding sequence is TGTGCCAGCAGTGACGCGACAGGGAGCTCACCCCTCCACTTT.

This chain connects TRBV4-1 to TRBJ1-1; weak D call: TRBD1 (5 bases). The V gene's germline CDR1 is MGHRA and CDR2 YSYEKL. V lost 1 base, J lost 4 bases, and 13 bases lay in between. The CDR3 sequence is 15 residues long. CDR3 residues: CASSQGKGRVTEAFF. For the CDR3, the DNA is TGCGCCAGCAGCCAAGGGAAGGGGCGGGTCACTGAAGCTTTCTTT.